The rows below give T cell receptor beta chains drawn from one sample of a study of blood T cell repertoires in COVID-19. Sequenced by immunoSEQ multiplex PCR; TCRdb stores in-frame clones only, minus some. The sample lists about 260,000 clones; roughly 80% were seen once. Sequenced input: peripheral blood. The receptors originated from a woman between 45 and 60 years old who had recovered from COVID-19. Both conserved end residues are part of each CDR3. The D gene is left open where the match is weak. Expanded clones get a size class; other rows say once, few or many, or leave the size out.

D: TRBD1
J: TRBJ1-1
V: TRBV6-2/TRBV6-3
size: -
DNA: TGTGCCAGCAGTTACTCGAGGGAAAGGGGGCGAGTCAAAAGGACTGAAGCTTTCTTT
CDR3: CASSYSRERGRVKRTEAFF

D: TRBD1
J: TRBJ1-6
V: TRBV5-1
size: once
DNA: TGCGCCAGCAGCGAAGGGACAGGTGGAACTAATTCACCCCTCCACTTT
CDR3: CASSEGTGGTNSPLHF

D: -
J: TRBJ1-4
V: TRBV4-2
size: -
DNA: TGTGCCAGCAGCCAAGTTGAAGGGGTTAGGGAAAAACTGTTTTTT
CDR3: CASSQVEGVREKLFF

D: TRBD1
J: TRBJ1-2
V: TRBV7-9
size: -
DNA: TGTGCCAGCAGCTTTATCGGGACAGGCTATGGCTACACCTTC
CDR3: CASSFIGTGYGYTF

D: -
J: TRBJ1-1
V: TRBV20-1
size: -
DNA: TGCAGTGCGAAGGGAGTTCCTGAAGCTTTCTTT
CDR3: CSAKGVPEAFF

D: TRBD1
J: TRBJ2-7
V: TRBV4-1
size: -
DNA: TGCGCCAGCAGCCAGTGGACAGGGAACTACGAGCAGTACTTC
CDR3: CASSQWTGNYEQYF

D: TRBD1
J: TRBJ1-1
V: TRBV19
size: many
DNA: TGTGCCAGTTCACAGGGGTGGGGGGCGAACACTGAAGCTTTCTTT
CDR3: CASSQGWGANTEAFF

D: -
J: TRBJ2-2
V: TRBV4-1
size: -
DNA: TGCGCCAGCAGCCCAGCGGGCCACACCGGGGAGCTGTTTTTT
CDR3: CASSPAGHTGELFF

D: TRBD2
J: TRBJ2-3
V: TRBV6-4
size: -
DNA: TGTGCCAGCAGTGACTCCGGATTAGCGGGGGGGCTGGATACGCAGTATTTT
CDR3: CASSDSGLAGGLDTQYF

D: TRBD2
J: TRBJ2-7
V: TRBV7-9
size: -
DNA: TGTGCCAGCAGCTCAACTAGCGGGAGCACCTACGAGCAGTACTTC
CDR3: CASSSTSGSTYEQYF

D: -
J: TRBJ1-2
V: TRBV18
size: -
DNA: TGTGCCAGCTCACCAGACAGAACTAACTATGGCTACACCTTC
CDR3: CASSPDRTNYGYTF

D: -
J: TRBJ1-1
V: TRBV5-4
size: -
DNA: TGTGCCAGCAGCTTGGATATGAACACTGAAGCTTTCTTT
CDR3: CASSLDMNTEAFF

D: TRBD2
J: TRBJ2-7
V: TRBV7-9
size: -
DNA: TGTGCCAGCAGCTTAGTGGGGGCTAGCGGGATCTACGAGCAGTACTTC
CDR3: CASSLVGASGIYEQYF

D: TRBD1
J: TRBJ2-7
V: TRBV3-1/TRBV3-2
size: -
DNA: TGTGCCAGCAGCTACGGGACAGGGGGCTACGAGCAGTACTTC
CDR3: CASSYGTGGYEQYF

D: -
J: TRBJ1-3
V: TRBV7-8
size: -
DNA: TGTGCCAGCACCCTAAGAGGGAGCTCTGGAAACACCATATATTTT
CDR3: CASTLRGSSGNTIYF

D: -
J: TRBJ2-1
V: TRBV19
size: -
DNA: TGTGCCAGTAAATCCTGGGGGGACTCCTACAATGAGCAGTTCTTC
CDR3: CASKSWGDSYNEQFF

D: TRBD1
J: TRBJ1-1
V: TRBV7-9
size: -
DNA: TGTGCCAGCAGCTTACAGGGGGCAGGCACTGAAGCTTTCTTT
CDR3: CASSLQGAGTEAFF

D: -
J: TRBJ2-1
V: TRBV12-3/TRBV12-4
size: -
DNA: TGTGCCAGCAGTTTAGGGTCCGGTGCTCCGTTCTTC
CDR3: CASSLGSGAPFF

D: -
J: TRBJ1-2
V: TRBV12-3/TRBV12-4
size: -
DNA: TGTGCCAGCAGTCCGGGACACCATGGCTACACCTTC
CDR3: CASSPGHHGYTF

D: -
J: TRBJ1-4
V: TRBV4-2
size: -
DNA: TGTGCCAGCAGCCAAGAAGGGGCTAGGCAGGTTGAAAAACTGTTTTTT
CDR3: CASSQEGARQVEKLFF

D: -
J: TRBJ1-1
V: TRBV29-1
size: -
DNA: TGCAGCGGGGAAGGGGGGGACACTGAAGCTTTCTTT
CDR3: CSGEGGDTEAFF

D: -
J: TRBJ2-1
V: TRBV6-2/TRBV6-3
size: once
DNA: TGTGCCAGCAGTCGAAGACCGGGACTGAACTACAATGAGCAGTTCTTC
CDR3: CASSRRPGLNYNEQFF

D: TRBD1
J: TRBJ2-5
V: TRBV28
size: once
DNA: TGTGCCACTTCACAGGGGGGAGAGACCCAGTACTTC
CDR3: CATSQGGETQYF

D: TRBD1
J: TRBJ1-1
V: TRBV19
size: few
DNA: TGTGCCAGTAGTCCGCTGACGGGACAGGGCCCTGGGACTTTCTTT
CDR3: CASSPLTGQGPGTFF

D: -
J: TRBJ1-4
V: TRBV4-2
size: -
DNA: TGTGCCAGCAGCCACCAGAATGAAAAACTGTTTTTT
CDR3: CASSHQNEKLFF

D: TRBD1
J: TRBJ2-1
V: TRBV6-2/TRBV6-3
size: -
DNA: TGTGCCAGCAGTTTCAGGGGGTCCTACAATGAGCAGTTCTTC
CDR3: CASSFRGSYNEQFF

D: TRBD1
J: TRBJ2-7
V: TRBV5-5
size: -
DNA: TGTGCCAGCAGCTCCACAACACAGGGGTACGAGCAGTACTTC
CDR3: CASSSTTQGYEQYF

D: -
J: TRBJ1-6
V: TRBV27
size: -
DNA: TGTGCCAGCAGTTTAACGCCCCGGTCACCCCTCCACTTT
CDR3: CASSLTPRSPLHF

D: TRBD2
J: TRBJ2-7
V: TRBV7-2
size: -
DNA: TGTGCCAGCAGCAGAAGCGGGAGGTCCTACGAGCAGTACTTC
CDR3: CASSRSGRSYEQYF

D: -
J: TRBJ2-3
V: TRBV6-5
size: -
DNA: TGTGCCACCGAACACGCGGGTACGCAGTATTTT
CDR3: CATEHAGTQYF

D: TRBD2
J: TRBJ2-7
V: TRBV5-8
size: -
DNA: TGTGCCAGCAGCTTGGCCTCGGCTAGCGGGGTCTACGAGCAGTACTTC
CDR3: CASSLASASGVYEQYF

D: TRBD1
J: TRBJ1-2
V: TRBV6-6
size: -
DNA: TGTGCCAGCAGTCGACCGACAGGGGGCCCATATGGCTACACCTTC
CDR3: CASSRPTGGPYGYTF

D: -
J: TRBJ2-7
V: TRBV7-2
size: -
DNA: TGTGCCAGCAGCGTCGGGACTGCCTCCTACGAGCAGTACTTC
CDR3: CASSVGTASYEQYF

D: -
J: TRBJ2-1
V: TRBV7-2
size: -
DNA: TGTGCCAGCAGCTTTAACAGCTACAATGAGCAGTTCTTC
CDR3: CASSFNSYNEQFF

D: -
J: TRBJ2-2
V: TRBV6-5
size: -
DNA: TGTGCCAGCAGATCCAACGTACAGAACACCGGGGAGCTGTTTTTT
CDR3: CASRSNVQNTGELFF

D: TRBD1
J: TRBJ1-1
V: TRBV3-1/TRBV3-2
size: -
DNA: TGTGCCAGCAGGACGGGGGACAGCGCGAACACTGAAGCTTTCTTT
CDR3: CASRTGDSANTEAFF

D: -
J: TRBJ1-4
V: TRBV19
size: -
DNA: TGTGCCAGTAGTATGCAGGGGTCAACTAATGAAAAACTGTTTTTT
CDR3: CASSMQGSTNEKLFF

D: TRBD2
J: TRBJ2-3
V: TRBV2
size: -
DNA: TGTGCCAGCAGTGAATCTGGTTTTTTAGCGGGACTCACAGATACGCAGTATTTT
CDR3: CASSESGFLAGLTDTQYF

D: -
J: TRBJ1-1
V: TRBV19
size: -
DNA: TGTGCCAGTAGTATAGTGGAGGTGGTGAACACTGAAGCTTTCTTT
CDR3: CASSIVEVVNTEAFF

D: -
J: TRBJ1-2
V: TRBV2
size: -
DNA: TGTGCCAGCAGAGCCACGACAGGCATGGATGGCTACACCTTC
CDR3: CASRATTGMDGYTF

D: -
J: TRBJ2-2
V: TRBV18
size: -
DNA: TGTGCCAGCTCACGGCAGGGATCATATAACACCGGGGAGCTGTTTTTT
CDR3: CASSRQGSYNTGELFF

D: TRBD2
J: TRBJ2-7
V: TRBV18
size: -
DNA: TGTGCCAGCTCACCGCCTAGCGGGTACTACGAGCAGTACTTC
CDR3: CASSPPSGYYEQYF

D: TRBD2
J: TRBJ2-2
V: TRBV10-3
size: -
DNA: TGTGCCATCAGAAGGACTAGCGGGAGTATCGGGGAGCTGTTTTTT
CDR3: CAIRRTSGSIGELFF